This TCR beta chain was recorded in a study of spatial heterogeneity in lung cancer (dated by TCRdb to about 2019). In the study overall: More beta-chain than alpha-chain transcripts were consistently detected, likely reflecting higher beta-chain transcript abundance. In the raw uncorrected reads, each unique combination of TCR and UMI appeared more than ten times on average. In non-small cell lung cancer, the study quantitatively compared TCR alpha and beta repertoires across several tumor regions, matched nontumor lung, and blood. Nonsynonymous mutation counts, determined by whole-exome sequencing of tumor tissue, were related to features of the TCR repertoire. Both alpha and beta chains were TCR-sequenced in a few hundred tumor regions, about 64 matched nontumor lung samples and over 55 PBMC samples obtained at surgery. The paper's findings and limits, for the study overall: Confirming at a functional level the hypothesis that regional TCRs recognize regional mutations was considered to require additional single-cell paired TCR alpha and beta sequencing.

This specimen's time point label, per the study, means: sample taken at primary tumor resection. Samples were obtained from approximately 70 patients with early-stage, untreated non-small cell lung cancer from the lung TRACERx cohort. Without any cell sorting, TCR sequencing was performed on whole RNA extracted either from tumor and nontumor lung tissue or from cryopreserved PBMC samples. A patient was chosen for TCR sequencing only when enough RNA was available from at least two tumor regions. A lung pathologist reviewed the tumor and adjacent nontumor lung specimens before the specimens were selected. Library prep was done by 5' RACE. TCRdb lists the instrument as NextSeq 500. To allow correction of PCR and sequencing errors, the TCR library protocol tagged every TCR cDNA molecule with a unique molecular identifier. Concerning the study's data processing: TCR identification, UMI-based error correction and CDR3 extraction were all carried out with Decombinator tools. TCRs above a frequency of 2 per 1,000, corresponding to the top 1% of the tumor frequency distribution, were defined as expanded. Renyi diversity was computed with the R vegan package after each repertoire had been subsampled 100 times to 5,000 TCRs. CDR3 similarity networks were constructed using string-kernel similarity of amino acid triplets, with links drawn between CDR3s whose pairwise similarity was above 0.82. Starting from the raw public reads, TCRdb applied fastp trimming at Q25, assembled clones with MiXCR and retained in-frame beta chains. Rows are combined by CDR3 protein, so each entry shows the most common genes and DNA. These V and J calls are TCRdb output, not the study's own analysis. Recorded for this sample are about 39,000 distinct CDR3 sequences; 2.5% to 3.5% of them occurred a single time. In total, the top ten clones hold under 40% of the sample.

As encoded in the germline V gene, CDR1 is KGHSH while CDR2 is LQKENI. V and J lose 6 bases and 2 bases, and a span of 10 bases separates them. Counted from cysteine to phenylalanine, this CDR3 has 13 amino acids. Left in the record is the CDR3 DNA by itself, 39 bases read in frame from the first base. This clonotype was recorded at least ten times. Its antigen is still unknown. Base-call qualities are not available, and no considerably larger clone is one nucleotide away. The chain couples TRBV18 to TRBJ2-5; the best D guess is TRBD2, with 6 bases matching. The sequencing here drew on normal lung tissue next to the tumor, taken at surgery. The receptor was isolated from a male donor with early-stage non-small cell lung cancer. The CDR3: CASSVAEQETQYF. The DNA reads as follows: TGTGCCAGCTCGGTAGCGGAACAAGAGACCCAGTACTTC.